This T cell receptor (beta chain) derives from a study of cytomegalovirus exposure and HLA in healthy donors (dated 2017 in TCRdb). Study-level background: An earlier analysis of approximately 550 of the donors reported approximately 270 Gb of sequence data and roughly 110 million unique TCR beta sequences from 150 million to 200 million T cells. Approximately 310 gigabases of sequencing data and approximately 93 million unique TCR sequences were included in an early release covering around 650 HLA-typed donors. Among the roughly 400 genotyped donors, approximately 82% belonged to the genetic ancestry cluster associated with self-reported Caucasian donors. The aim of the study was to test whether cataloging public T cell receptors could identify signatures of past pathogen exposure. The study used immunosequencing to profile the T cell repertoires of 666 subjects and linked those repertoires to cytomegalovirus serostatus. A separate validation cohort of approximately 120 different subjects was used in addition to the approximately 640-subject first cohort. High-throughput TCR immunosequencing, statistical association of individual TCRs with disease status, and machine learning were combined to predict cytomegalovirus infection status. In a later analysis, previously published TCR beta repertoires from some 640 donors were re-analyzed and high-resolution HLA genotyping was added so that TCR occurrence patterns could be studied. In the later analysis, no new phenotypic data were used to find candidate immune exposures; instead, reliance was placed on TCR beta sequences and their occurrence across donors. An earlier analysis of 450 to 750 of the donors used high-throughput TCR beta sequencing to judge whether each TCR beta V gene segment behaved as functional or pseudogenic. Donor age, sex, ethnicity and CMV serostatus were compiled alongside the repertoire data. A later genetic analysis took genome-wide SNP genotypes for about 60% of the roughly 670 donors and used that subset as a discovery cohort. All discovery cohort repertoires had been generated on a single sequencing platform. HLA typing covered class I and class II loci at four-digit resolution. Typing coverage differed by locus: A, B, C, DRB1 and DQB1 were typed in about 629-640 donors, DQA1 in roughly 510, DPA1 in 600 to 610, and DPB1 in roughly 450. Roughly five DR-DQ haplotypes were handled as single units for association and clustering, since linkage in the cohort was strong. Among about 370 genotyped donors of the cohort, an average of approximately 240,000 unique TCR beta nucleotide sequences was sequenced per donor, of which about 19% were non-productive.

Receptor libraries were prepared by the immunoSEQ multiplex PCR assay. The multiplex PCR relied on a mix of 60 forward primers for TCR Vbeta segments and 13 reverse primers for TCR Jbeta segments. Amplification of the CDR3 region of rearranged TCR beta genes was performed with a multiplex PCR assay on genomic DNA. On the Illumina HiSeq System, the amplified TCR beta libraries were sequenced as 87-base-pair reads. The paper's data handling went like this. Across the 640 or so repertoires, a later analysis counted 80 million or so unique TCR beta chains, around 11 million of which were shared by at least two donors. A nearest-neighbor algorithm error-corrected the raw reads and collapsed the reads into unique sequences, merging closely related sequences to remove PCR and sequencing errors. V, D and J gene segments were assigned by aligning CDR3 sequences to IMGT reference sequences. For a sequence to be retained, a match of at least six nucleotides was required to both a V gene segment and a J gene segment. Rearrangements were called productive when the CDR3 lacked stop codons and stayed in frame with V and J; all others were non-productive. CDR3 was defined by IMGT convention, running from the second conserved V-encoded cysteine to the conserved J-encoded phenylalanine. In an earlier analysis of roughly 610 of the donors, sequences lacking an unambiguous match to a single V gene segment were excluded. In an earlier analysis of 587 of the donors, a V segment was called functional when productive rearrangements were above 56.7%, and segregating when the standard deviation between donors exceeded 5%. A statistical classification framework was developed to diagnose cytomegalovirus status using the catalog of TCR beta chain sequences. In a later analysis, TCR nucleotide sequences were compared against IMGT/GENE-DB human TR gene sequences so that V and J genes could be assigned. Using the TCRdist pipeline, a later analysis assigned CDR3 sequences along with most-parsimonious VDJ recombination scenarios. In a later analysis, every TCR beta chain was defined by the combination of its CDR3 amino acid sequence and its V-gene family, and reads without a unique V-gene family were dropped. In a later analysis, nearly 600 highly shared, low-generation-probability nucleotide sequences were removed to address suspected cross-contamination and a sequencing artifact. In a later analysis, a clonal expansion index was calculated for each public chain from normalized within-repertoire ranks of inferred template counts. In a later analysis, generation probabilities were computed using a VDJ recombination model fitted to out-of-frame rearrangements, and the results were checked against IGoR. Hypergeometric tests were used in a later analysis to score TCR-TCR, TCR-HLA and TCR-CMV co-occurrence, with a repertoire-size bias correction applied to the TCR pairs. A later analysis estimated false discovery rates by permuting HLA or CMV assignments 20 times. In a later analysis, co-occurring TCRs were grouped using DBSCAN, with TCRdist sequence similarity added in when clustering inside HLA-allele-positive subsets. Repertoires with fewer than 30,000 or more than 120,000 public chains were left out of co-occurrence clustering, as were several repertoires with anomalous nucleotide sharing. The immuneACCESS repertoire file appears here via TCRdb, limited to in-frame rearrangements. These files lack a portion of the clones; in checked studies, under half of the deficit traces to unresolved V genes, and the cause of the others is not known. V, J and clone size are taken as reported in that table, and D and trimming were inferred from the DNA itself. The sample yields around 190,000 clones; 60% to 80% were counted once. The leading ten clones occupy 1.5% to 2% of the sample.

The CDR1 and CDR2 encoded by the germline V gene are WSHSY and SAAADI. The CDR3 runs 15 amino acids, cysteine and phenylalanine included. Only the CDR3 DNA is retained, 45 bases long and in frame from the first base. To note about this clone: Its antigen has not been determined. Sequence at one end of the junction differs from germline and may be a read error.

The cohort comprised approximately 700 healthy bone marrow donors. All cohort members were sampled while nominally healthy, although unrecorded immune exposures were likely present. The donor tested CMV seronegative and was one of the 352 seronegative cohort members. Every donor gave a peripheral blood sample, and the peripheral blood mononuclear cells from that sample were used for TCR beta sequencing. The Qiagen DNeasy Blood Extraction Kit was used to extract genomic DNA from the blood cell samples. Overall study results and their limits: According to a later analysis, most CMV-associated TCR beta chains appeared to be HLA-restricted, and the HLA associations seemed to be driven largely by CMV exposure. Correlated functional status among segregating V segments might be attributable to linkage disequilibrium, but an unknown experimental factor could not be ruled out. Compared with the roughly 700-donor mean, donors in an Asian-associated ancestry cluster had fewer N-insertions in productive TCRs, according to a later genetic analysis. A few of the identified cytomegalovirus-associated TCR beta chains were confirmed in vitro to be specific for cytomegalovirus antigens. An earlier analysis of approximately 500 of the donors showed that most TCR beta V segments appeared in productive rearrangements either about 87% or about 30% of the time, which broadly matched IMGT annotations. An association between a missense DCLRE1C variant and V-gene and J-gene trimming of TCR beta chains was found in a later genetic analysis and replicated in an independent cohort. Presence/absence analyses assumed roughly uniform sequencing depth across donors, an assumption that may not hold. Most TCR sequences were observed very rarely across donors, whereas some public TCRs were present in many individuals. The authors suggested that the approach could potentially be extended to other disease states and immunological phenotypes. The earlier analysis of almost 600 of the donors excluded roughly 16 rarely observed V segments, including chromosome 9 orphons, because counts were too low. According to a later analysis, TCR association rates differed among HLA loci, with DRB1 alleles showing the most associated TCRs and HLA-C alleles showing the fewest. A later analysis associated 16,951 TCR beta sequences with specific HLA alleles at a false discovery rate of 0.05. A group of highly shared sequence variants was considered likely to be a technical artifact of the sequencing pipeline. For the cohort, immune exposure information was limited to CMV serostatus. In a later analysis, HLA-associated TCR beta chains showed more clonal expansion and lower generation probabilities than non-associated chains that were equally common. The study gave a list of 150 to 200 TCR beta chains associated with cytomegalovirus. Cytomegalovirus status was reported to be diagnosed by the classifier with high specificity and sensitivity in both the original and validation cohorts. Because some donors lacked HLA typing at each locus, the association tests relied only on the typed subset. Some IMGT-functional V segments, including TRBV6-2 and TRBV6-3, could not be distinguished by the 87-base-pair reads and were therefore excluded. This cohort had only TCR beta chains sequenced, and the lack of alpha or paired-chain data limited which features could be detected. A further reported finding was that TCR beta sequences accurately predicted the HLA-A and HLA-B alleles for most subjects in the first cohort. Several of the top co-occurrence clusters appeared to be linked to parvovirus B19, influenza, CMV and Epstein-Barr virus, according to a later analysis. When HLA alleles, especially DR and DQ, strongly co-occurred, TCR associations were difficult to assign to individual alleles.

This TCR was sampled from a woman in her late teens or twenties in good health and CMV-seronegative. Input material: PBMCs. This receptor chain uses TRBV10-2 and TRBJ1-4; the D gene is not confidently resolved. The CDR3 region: CASSDSGATNEKLFF. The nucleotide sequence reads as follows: TGCGCCAGCAGTGACTCTGGCGCAACTAATGAAAAATTGTTTTTT.